The 17 T cell receptor beta chains given below trace back to one sample, sequenced in a study of cytomegalovirus exposure and HLA in healthy donors. Primers: 60 Vbeta forward and 13 Jbeta reverse. The data were produced by immunoSEQ multiplex PCR, yet TCRdb's version contains in-frame clones alone and is incomplete. This sample has some 210,000 clones; 70% to 80% occur once, and the top ten carry 2% to 2.5%. The material sequenced was PBMCs. All receptors come from a woman aged 25 to 39 in good health and CMV-seropositive.

CDR3 DNA sequence: TGTGCCAGCTCTCAAACAGGGAACACTGAAGCTTTCTTT. Residues: CASSQTGNTEAFF. This chain connects TRBV18 to TRBJ1-1, with a weak D call TRBD1 (5 bases). The ends were cut back, 6 bases at V and 1 base at J, with 9 bases in the middle. Per the germline V gene, CDR1 is KGHSH and CDR2 is LQKENI. The CDR3 runs to 13 residues.

This chain connects TRBV6-5 to TRBJ1-4, with D possibly being TRBD1 (5 bases). The CDR3 extends over 15 amino acids. Germline CDR1 is MNHEY and CDR2 is SVGAGI. V lost 5 bases to trimming and J lost 7 bases, with 17 bases between them. CDR3 in DNA: TGTGCCAGCAGTCCGGGGACTATTCGCGGTGAAAAACTGTTTTTT. It encodes CASSPGTIRGEKLFF.

The chain recombines TRBV5-4 with TRBJ2-3, with 7 bases fitting TRBD2. Germline V CDR1 and CDR2: SGHNT, YYREEE (reference sequence). The CDR3 has 14 amino acids. V lost 4 bases, J lost 0 bases, and 2 bases stayed unmatched. CDR3 sequence reads: CASSPLASTDTQYF. Written as DNA, the CDR3 is TGTGCCAGCAGCCCACTAGCGAGCACAGATACGCAGTATTTT.

The chain joins TRBV30 to TRBJ1-2; the D is unclear. With 5 bases removed from V and 1 base from J, the gap between germline ends came to 8 bases. There are 12 residues in the CDR3. Germline-derived CDR1 and CDR2 are GTSNPN and SVGIG (reference sequence). Here the CDR3 reads CAWAGVNYGYTF. The CDR3 nucleotides read TGTGCCTGGGCCGGGGTTAACTATGGCTACACCTTC.

The chain links TRBV29-1 to TRBJ1-5; 8 bases are shared with TRBD1. Per germline, CDR1 SQVTM and CDR2 ANQGSEA. The CDR3 is made up of 13 amino acids. Trimming removed 5 bases from V and 4 bases from J; junction bases left unmatched: 4. The CDR3 region is CSVQDRENQPQHF. In DNA, the CDR3 is TGCAGCGTTCAGGACAGGGAAAATCAGCCCCAGCATTTT.

This clone has just a few counts. The rearrangement uses TRBV19 and TRBJ1-5; 7 bases match TRBD1. The CDR3 totals 14 residues. Trimming removed 2 bases from V and 6 bases from J; junction bases left unmatched: 4. Germline V gene lookup returns CDR1 LNHDA and CDR2 SQIVND (reference sequence). The CDR3 sequence is CASSIRQGGQPQHF. The DNA of the CDR3 is TGTGCCAGTAGTATACGACAGGGTGGTCAGCCCCAGCATTTT.

The chain joins TRBV28 to TRBJ2-3, with D perhaps matching TRBD2 (6 bases). V lost 6 bases to trimming and J lost 2 bases, with 18 bases between them. Per the germline V gene, CDR1 is MDHEN and CDR2 is SYDVKM. CDR3 length equals 16 residues. The CDR3 is CASSRPGRDITDTQYF. In nucleotides, the CDR3 is TGTGCCAGCAGCCGTCCGGGGCGGGATATCACAGATACGCAGTATTTT.

The CDR3 DNA reads as TGTGCCAGCAGCTACGACAGGGCTGAAAAACTGTTTTTT. This sequence encodes CASSYDRAEKLFF. The chain couples TRBV14 to TRBJ1-4, with 7 bases identical to TRBD1. Germline V lookup: CDR1 SGHDN, CDR2 FVKESK. The CDR3 has 13 residues. V was clipped by 5 bases and J by 7 bases; unmatched bases: 4.

The rearrangement joins TRBV7-2 to TRBJ2-7; TRBD2 might be the D (5 bases). Trimming pared 0 bases from V and 4 bases from J, leaving 13 bases between. Per germline, CDR1 SGHTA and CDR2 FQGNSA. The CDR3 spans 15 residues. The CDR3 loop reads CASSLAGDLYYEQYF. The DNA for the CDR3 is TGTGCCAGCAGCTTAGCCGGGGATCTTTATTACGAGCAGTACTTC.

This chain connects TRBV10-2 to TRBJ2-5; no reliable D call. This CDR3 has 13 amino acids. Trimming shortened V by 6 bases and J by 4 bases, and 12 bases separated the two germline ends. CDR1 is WSHSY, CDR2 SAAADI, per germline. DNA of the CDR3: TGCGCCAGCAGGAGGAGTCTCAGAGAGACCCAGTACTTC. Its protein product is CASRRSLRETQYF.

The J gene is TRBJ1-5, the V gene TRBV7-2, with D perhaps matching TRBD1 (6 bases). The CDR3 is made up of 15 amino acids. Germline CDR1 is SGHTA and CDR2 is FQGNSA. Trimming left V 5 bases short and J 3 bases short, with 14 bases between. This chain's CDR3 is CASSTTGPFNQPQHF. The DNA for the CDR3 is TGTGCCAGCAGCACTACAGGGCCCTTCAATCAGCCCCAGCATTTT. Filled out from reference TRBV7-2 and TRBJ1-5, the complete variable domain reads GAGVSQSPSNKVTEKGKDVELRCDPISGHTALYWYRQSLGQGLEFLIYFQGNSAPDKSGLPSDRFSAERTGGSVSTLTIQRTQQEDSAVYLCASSTTGPFNQPQHFGDGTRLSIL.

The DNA for the CDR3 is TGTGCCTGGAGTTTGGGACTAGCGCCTCAAGAGACCCAGTACTTC. Its protein product is CAWSLGLAPQETQYF. V is TRBV30 and J is TRBJ2-5; 10 bases match TRBD2. CDR1 is GTSNPN, CDR2 SVGIG, per germline (reference sequence). CDR3 length: 15 amino acids. V was clipped by 2 bases and J by 2 bases; unmatched bases: 5. Using reference TRBV30 and TRBJ2-5 for the parts outside the CDR3, the full variable domain is SQTIHQWPATLVQPVGSPLSLECTVEGTSNPNLYWYRQAAGRGLQLLFYSVGIGQISSEVPQNLSASRPQDRQFILSSKKLLLSDSGFYLCAWSLGLAPQETQYFGPGTRLLVL.

The J gene is TRBJ1-2, the V gene TRBV28, with 8 positions matching TRBD1. V was clipped by 5 bases and J by 1 base; unmatched bases: 6. The germline V gene encodes CDR1 MDHEN and CDR2 SYDVKM. CDR3 size: 15 residues. CDR3 protein: CASSSLTGDNYGYTF. For the CDR3, the DNA is TGTGCCAGCAGTAGTTTGACAGGGGATAACTATGGCTACACCTTC.

V gene TRBV7-9 combines with J gene TRBJ2-7, with a weak D call TRBD2 (5 bases). The V gene's germline CDR1 is SEHNR and CDR2 FQNEAQ (reference sequence). The CDR3 totals 14 residues. Trimming left V 7 bases short and J 6 bases short, with 19 bases between. This CDR3 reads CASTKEGYLLEQYF. The DNA of the CDR3 is TGTGCCAGCACCAAAGAGGGATACCTACTCGAGCAGTACTTC.

This clone was observed a single time. The chain combines TRBV5-1 with TRBJ2-5; 8 nucleotides match TRBD1. Looked up from germline, CDR1 is SGHRS and CDR2 is YFSETQ. V lost 5 bases, J lost 1 base, and 7 bases stayed unmatched. The length of the CDR3 is 15 residues. CDR3: CASRENTGGQETQYF. Here the CDR3 DNA reads TGCGCCAGCAGGGAAAATACAGGGGGCCAAGAGACCCAGTACTTC.

The chain links TRBV11-2 to TRBJ2-1, with a possible D match to TRBD2 (6 bases). Germline V lookup: CDR1 SGHAT, CDR2 FQNNGV. The CDR3 is made up of 15 amino acids. The ends were cut back, 2 bases at V and 3 bases at J, with 11 bases in the middle. In DNA form, the CDR3 reads TGTGCCAGCAGCTTACGGCGGGGCCTCTACAATGAGCAGTTCTTC. Translation gives CASSLRRGLYNEQFF. The whole variable domain, filled in from reference TRBV11-2 and TRBJ2-1, reads EAGVAQSPRYKIIEKRQSVAFWCNPISGHATLYWYQQILGQGPKLLIQFQNNGVVDDSQLPKDRFSAERLKGVDSTLKIQPAKLEDSAVYLCASSLRRGLYNEQFFGPGTRLTVL.

The chain recombines TRBV10-3 with TRBJ1-6; perhaps TRBD1 as D (6 bases). V lost 7 bases and J 10 bases, leaving 14 bases between the germline ends. The germline gives CDR1 ENHRY, CDR2 SYGVKD. The CDR3 contains 13 residues. CDR3 amino acids: CAIKQGLGSPLHF. The CDR3 nucleotides read TGTGCCATCAAACAGGGCCTAGGGTCACCCCTCCACTTT.